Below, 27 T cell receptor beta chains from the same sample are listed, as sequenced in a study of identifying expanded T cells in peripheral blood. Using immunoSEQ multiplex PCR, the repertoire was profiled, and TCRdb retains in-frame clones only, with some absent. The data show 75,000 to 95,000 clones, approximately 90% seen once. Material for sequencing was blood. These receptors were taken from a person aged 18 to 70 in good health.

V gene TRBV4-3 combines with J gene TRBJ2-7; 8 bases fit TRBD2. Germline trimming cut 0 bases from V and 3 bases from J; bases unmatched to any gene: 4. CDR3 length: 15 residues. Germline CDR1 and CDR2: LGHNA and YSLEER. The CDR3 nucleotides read TGCGCCAGCAGCCAAGATCGGGGGGGCCGCTACGAGCAGTACTTC. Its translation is CASSQDRGGRYEQYF.

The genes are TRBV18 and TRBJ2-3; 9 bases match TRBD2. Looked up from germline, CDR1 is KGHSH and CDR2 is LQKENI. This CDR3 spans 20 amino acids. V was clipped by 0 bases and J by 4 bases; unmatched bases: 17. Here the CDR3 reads CASSPPFLRTSESDPDTQYF. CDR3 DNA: TGTGCCAGCTCACCACCTTTCTTGCGGACTAGCGAGAGTGACCCAGATACGCAGTATTTT.

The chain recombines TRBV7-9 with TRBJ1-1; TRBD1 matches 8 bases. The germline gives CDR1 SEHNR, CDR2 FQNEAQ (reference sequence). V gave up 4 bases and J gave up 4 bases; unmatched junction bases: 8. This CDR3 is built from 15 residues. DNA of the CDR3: TGTGCCAGCAGCTCAGGACAGGGAGGTGGCACTGAAGCTTTCTTT. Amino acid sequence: CASSSGQGGGTEAFF.

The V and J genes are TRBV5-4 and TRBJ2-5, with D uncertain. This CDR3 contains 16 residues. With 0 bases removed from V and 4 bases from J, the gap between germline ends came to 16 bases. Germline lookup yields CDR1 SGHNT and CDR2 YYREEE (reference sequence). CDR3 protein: CASSLDSGPLGETQYF. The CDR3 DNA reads TGTGCCAGCAGCTTGGATTCCGGCCCTCTGGGAGAGACCCAGTACTTC.

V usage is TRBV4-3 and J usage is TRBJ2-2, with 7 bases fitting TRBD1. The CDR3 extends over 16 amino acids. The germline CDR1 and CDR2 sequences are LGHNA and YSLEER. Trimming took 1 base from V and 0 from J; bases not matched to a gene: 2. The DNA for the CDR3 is TGCGCCAGCAGCCAAGGGACAGGTTCGAACACCGGGGAGCTGTTTTTT. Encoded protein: CASSQGTGSNTGELFF.

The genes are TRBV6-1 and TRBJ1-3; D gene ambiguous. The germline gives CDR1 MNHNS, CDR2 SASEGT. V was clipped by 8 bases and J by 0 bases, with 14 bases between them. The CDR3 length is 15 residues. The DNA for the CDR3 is TGTGCCAGCTGGAATGAACGGGGCTCTGGAAACACCATATATTTT. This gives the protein CASWNERGSGNTIYF.

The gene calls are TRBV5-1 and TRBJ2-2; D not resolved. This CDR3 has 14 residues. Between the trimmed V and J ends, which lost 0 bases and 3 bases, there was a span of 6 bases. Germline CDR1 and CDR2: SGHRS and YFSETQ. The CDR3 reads CASSLASHTGELFF. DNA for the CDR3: TGCGCCAGCAGCTTGGCGAGCCACACCGGGGAGCTGTTTTTT.

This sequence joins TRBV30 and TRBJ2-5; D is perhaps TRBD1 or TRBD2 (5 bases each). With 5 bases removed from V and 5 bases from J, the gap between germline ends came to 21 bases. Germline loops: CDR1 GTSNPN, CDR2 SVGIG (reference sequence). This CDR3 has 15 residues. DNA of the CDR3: TGTGCCTGGGTATCGCGCGAGGGGCGGCGGGAGACCCAGTACTTC. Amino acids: CAWVSREGRRETQYF.

In nucleotides, the CDR3 is TGTGCCATCAGTGAGTCGGGGGGTAGACAGCCCCAGCATTTT. It is translated as CAISESGGRQPQHF. V and J are TRBV10-3 and TRBJ1-5, with D possibly TRBD1 on 5 matching bases. There are 14 residues in the CDR3. Per germline, CDR1 ENHRY and CDR2 SYGVKD. The ends were cut back, 0 bases at V and 7 bases at J, with 10 bases in the middle.

CDR3 residues: CASSLGRDRVRDIQYF. CDR3 sequence (DNA): TGTGCCAGCAGCTTAGGCCGGGACAGGGTTCGGGACATTCAGTACTTC. The rearrangement uses TRBV11-3 and TRBJ2-4; 9 nucleotides align to TRBD1. The ends lost 1 base at V and 8 bases at J; junction bases unmatched: 9. The germline V gene encodes CDR1 SGHNT and CDR2 YENEEA. The CDR3 covers 16 residues.

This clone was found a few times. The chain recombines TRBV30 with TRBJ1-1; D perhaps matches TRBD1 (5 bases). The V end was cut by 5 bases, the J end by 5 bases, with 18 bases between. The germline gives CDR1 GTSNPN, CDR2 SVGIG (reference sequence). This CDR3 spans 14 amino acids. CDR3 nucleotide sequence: TGTGCCTGGGCCCGGGGGGGGAGTAATACTGAAGCTTTCTTT. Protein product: CAWARGGSNTEAFF.

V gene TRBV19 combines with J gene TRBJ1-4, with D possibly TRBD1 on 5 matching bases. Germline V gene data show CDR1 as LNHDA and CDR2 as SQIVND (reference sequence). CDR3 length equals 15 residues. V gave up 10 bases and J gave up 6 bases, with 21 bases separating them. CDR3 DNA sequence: TGTGCCACCACCCGAGGGGTGGGAGTGGATGAAAAACTGTTTTTT. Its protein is CATTRGVGVDEKLFF.

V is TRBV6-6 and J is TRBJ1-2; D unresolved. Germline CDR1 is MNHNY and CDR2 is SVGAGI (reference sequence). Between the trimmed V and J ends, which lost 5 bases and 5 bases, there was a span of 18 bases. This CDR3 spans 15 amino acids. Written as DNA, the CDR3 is TGTGCCAGCAGTGTTGGGAAGGGTGTGTATTATGGCTACACCTTC. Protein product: CASSVGKGVYYGYTF.

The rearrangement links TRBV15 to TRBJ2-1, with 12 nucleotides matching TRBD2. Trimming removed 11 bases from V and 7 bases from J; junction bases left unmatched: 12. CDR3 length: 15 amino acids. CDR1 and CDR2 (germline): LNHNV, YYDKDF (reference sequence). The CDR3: CASKRRLAGDNEQFF. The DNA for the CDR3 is TGTGCCTCAAAAAGGAGACTAGCGGGGGATAATGAGCAGTTCTTC.

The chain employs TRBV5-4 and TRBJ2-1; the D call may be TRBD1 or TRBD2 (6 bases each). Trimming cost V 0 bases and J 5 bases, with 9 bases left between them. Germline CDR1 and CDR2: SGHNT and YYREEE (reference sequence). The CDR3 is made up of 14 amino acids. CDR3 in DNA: TGTGCCAGCAGCTTGGGGGGGGCCCACAATGAGCAGTTCTTC. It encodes CASSLGGAHNEQFF.

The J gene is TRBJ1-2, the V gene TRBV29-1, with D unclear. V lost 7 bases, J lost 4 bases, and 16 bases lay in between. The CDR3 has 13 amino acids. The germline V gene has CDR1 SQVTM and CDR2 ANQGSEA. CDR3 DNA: TGCAGCGCCTCGACGTCGTCCCTCTATGGCTACACCTTC. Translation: CSASTSSLYGYTF.

CDR3 bases: TGTGCCAGTAGCCGACAGGGGCACCAGCCCCAGCATTTT. This gives the protein CASSRQGHQPQHF. The rearrangement links TRBV19 to TRBJ1-5, with 8 bases identical to TRBD1. CDR3 length equals 13 residues. Germline V gene data show CDR1 as LNHDA and CDR2 as SQIVND (reference sequence). J lost 7 bases, V lost 6 bases, and 5 bases had no gene match.

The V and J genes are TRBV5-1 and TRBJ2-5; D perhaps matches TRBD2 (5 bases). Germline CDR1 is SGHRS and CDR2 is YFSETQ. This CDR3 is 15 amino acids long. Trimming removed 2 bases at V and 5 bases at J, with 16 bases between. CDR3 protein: CASSFGGSGGETQYF. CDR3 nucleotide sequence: TGCGCCAGCAGCTTTGGCGGGTCCGGCGGCGAGACCCAGTACTTC.

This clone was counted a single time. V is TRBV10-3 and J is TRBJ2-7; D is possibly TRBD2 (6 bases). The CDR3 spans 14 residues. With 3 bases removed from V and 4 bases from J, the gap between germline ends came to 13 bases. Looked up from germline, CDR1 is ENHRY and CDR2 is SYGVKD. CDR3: CAISDTRETYEQYF. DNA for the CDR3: TGTGCCATCAGTGATACCCGGGAGACTTACGAGCAGTACTTC.

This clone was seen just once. The CDR3 sequence is CASSAGTQNTGELFF. The DNA for the CDR3 is TGTGCCAGCAGCGCCGGGACACAGAACACCGGGGAGCTGTTTTTT. This rearrangement joins TRBV7-6 to TRBJ2-2; TRBD1 is a possible D gene (6 bases). The V gene's germline CDR1 is SGHVS and CDR2 FNYEAQ. The CDR3 sequence is 15 residues long. The ends were cut back, 5 bases at V and 1 base at J, with 11 bases in the middle.

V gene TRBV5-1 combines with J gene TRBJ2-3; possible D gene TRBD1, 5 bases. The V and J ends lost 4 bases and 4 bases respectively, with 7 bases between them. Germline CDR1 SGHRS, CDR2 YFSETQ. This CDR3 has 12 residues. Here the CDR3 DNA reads TGCGCCAGCAGCCCAGGGTCAGATACGCAGTATTTT. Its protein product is CASSPGSDTQYF.

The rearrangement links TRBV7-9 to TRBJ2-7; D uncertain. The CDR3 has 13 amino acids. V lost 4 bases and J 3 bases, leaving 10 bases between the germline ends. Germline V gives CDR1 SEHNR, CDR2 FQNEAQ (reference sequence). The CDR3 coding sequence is TGTGCCAGCAGCTCCGGGTTGGGCTACGAGCAGTACTTC. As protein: CASSSGLGYEQYF. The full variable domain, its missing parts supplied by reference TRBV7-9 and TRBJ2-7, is DTGVSQNPRHKITKRGQNVTFRCDPISEHNRLYWYRQTLGQGPEFLTYFQNEAQLEKSRLLSDRFSAERPKGSFSTLEIQRTEQGDSAMYLCASSSGLGYEQYFGPGTRLTVT.

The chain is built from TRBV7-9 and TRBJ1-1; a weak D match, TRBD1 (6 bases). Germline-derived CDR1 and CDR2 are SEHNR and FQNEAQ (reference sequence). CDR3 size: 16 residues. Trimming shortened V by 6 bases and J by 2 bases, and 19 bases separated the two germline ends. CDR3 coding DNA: TGTGCCAGCAGACCCAGATTACAGGGTACCAACACTGAAGCTTTCTTT. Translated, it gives CASRPRLQGTNTEAFF.

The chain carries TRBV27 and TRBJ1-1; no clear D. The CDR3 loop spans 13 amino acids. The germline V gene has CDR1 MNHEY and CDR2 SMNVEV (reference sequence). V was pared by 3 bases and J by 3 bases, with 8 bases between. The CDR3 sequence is CASSLRWDTEAFF. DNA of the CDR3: TGTGCCAGCAGTTTGAGGTGGGACACTGAAGCTTTCTTT.

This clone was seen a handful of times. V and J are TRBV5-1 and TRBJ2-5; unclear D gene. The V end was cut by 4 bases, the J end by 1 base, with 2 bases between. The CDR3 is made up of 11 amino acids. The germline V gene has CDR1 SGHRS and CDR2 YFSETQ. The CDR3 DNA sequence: TGCGCCAGCAGCACCCAAGAGACCCAGTACTTC. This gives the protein CASSTQETQYF.

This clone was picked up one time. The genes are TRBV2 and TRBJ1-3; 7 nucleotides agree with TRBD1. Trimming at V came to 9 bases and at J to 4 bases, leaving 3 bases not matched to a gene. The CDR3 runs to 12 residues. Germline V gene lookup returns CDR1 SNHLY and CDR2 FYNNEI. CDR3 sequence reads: CARGTVGNTIYF. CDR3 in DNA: TGTGCCAGAGGGACAGTCGGAAACACCATATATTTT.

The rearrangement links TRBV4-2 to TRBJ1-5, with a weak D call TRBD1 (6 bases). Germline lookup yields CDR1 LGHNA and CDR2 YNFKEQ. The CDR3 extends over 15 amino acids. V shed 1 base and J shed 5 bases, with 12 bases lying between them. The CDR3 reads CASSQGRGGDQPQHF. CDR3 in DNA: TGTGCCAGCAGCCAAGGCAGGGGAGGGGATCAGCCCCAGCATTTT.